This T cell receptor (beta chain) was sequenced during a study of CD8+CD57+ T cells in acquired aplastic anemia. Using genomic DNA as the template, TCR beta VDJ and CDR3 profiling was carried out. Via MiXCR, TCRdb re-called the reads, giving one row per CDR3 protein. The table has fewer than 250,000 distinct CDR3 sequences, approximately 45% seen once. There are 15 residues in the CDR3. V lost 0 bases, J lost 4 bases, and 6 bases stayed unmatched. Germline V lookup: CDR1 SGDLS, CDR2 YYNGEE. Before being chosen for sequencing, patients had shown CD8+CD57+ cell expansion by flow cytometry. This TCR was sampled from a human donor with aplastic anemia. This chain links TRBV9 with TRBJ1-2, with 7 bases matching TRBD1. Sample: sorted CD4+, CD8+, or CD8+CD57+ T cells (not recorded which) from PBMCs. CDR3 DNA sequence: TGTGCCAGCAGCGTAGATCACAGGGGAAGCTATGGCTACACCTTC. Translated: CASSVDHRGSYGYTF. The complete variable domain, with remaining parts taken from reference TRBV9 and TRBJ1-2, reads DSGVTQTPKHLITATGQRVTLRCSPRSGDLSVYWYQQSLDQGLQFLIQYYNGEERAKGNILERFSAQQFPDLHSELNLSSLELGDSALYFCASSVDHRGSYGYTFGSGTRLTVV.